One sample yielded the 21 T cell receptor beta chains listed below, sequenced in a study of tumor and adjacent non-tumor tissue in lung cancer. TCRbeta libraries were built with three rounds of nested PCR, modified from ARM-PCR. MiXCR, run by TCRdb on the multiplex PCR reads, gives a single entry per CDR3 protein. The sample yields 45,000 or so distinct CDR3 sequences, roughly two thirds seen once. This sample's RNA came from whole unsorted tissue. This non-tumor lung sample came from over 3 cm beyond the tumor edge. The sample was distant non-tumor lung tissue. Receptors were obtained from a woman aged 40 to 50 with non-small cell lung cancer.

The sample holds many counts of this clonotype. This sequence joins TRBV7-9 and TRBJ1-6; TRBD1 agrees at 9 bases. Germline V gene data show CDR1 as SEHNR and CDR2 as FQNEAQ (reference sequence). CDR3 length: 17 residues. The V gene end was trimmed by 5 bases and the J gene end by 7 bases; junction bases not matched to a gene: 12. The CDR3 sequence is CASSAGTGNLENSPLHF. The CDR3 region has the DNA TGTGCCAGCAGCGCCGGGACAGGGAATCTCGAAAATTCACCCCTCCACTTT.

With regard to this clonotype: A much larger clone differs from this one at a single base, so this may be a read error. The chain combines TRBV13 with TRBJ2-7; D ambiguous. Germline loops: CDR1 PRHDT, CDR2 FYEKMQ (reference sequence). CDR3 length equals 14 residues. In DNA, the CDR3 is TGTGCCAGCAGTCCATGGAACACGGTCCACGATCAGTACTTC. Protein product: CASSPWNTVHDQYF.

The table lists this clonotype with a few counts. J is TRBJ2-5 and V is TRBV5-1; D not certain. Germline V gene data show CDR1 as SGHRS and CDR2 as YFSETQ. The CDR3 length is 14 residues. Trimming removed 0 bases at V and 3 bases at J, with 9 bases between. The CDR3 spells CASSLGQIEETQYF. The DNA for the CDR3 is TGCGCCAGCAGCTTGGGGCAGATCGAAGAGACCCAGTACTTC.

Worth noting for this clonotype: No conserved phenylalanine or tryptophan is present at the end of the CDR3, so a read error is the likely explanation. The chain joins TRBV10-3 to TRBJ1-2, with 9 nucleotides matching TRBD1. Trimming cost V 4 bases and J 4 bases; bases outside gene matches: 7. Germline V CDR1 and CDR2: ENHRY, SYGVKD. This CDR3 has 15 residues. CDR3 nucleotides: TGTGCCATCAGTGTGGGACAGGGTAGTTCCTATGGCTACACCTTA. Its protein is CAISVGQGSSYGYTL.

This clonotype was counted at least ten times. The V gene is TRBV5-1, the J gene TRBJ2-7; D remains ambiguous. The V end lost 4 bases, the J end lost 2 bases, and 13 bases lay between the germline ends. The germline V gene has CDR1 SGHRS and CDR2 YFSETQ. This CDR3 has 14 amino acids. Here the CDR3 reads CASSTRTGAYEQYF. In DNA, the CDR3 is TGCGCCAGCAGCACAAGGACCGGTGCCTACGAGCAGTACTTC.

Turning to this clonotype: A read error may explain this, as a much larger clone is one base away. CDR3 bases: TGCAATGCTTCCCTTAGCGGGGGCACAGATACACAGTATTTT. Translating it yields CNASLSGGTDTQYF. V usage is TRBV20-1 and J usage is TRBJ2-3; 9 bases map to TRBD2. Germline CDR1 and CDR2: DFQATT and SNEGSKA (reference sequence). This CDR3 spans 14 amino acids.

This chain connects TRBV28 to TRBJ2-1; possible D gene TRBD1, 7 bases. This CDR3 contains 18 residues. V was cut by 4 bases and J by 1 base, with 20 bases left in between. CDR1 and CDR2 (germline): MDHEN, SYDVKM. The CDR3 nucleotides read TGTGCCAGCAGTTCGATCTCATACAGGGGAGGATCCTACAATGAGCAGTTCTTC. Translation: CASSSISYRGGSYNEQFF.

To note about this clonotype: One end of the junction is discordant with germline, which a read error may explain. The V call is TRBV11-3, the J call TRBJ2-5; tentative D call: TRBD2 (6 bases). CDR1 and CDR2 (germline): SGHNT, YENEEA. The CDR3 length is 14 residues. The CDR3 loop reads CAGSLYTSSETQYF. The CDR3 nucleotides read TGTGCCGGCAGCTTATATACTAGCTCAGAGACACAGTACTTC.

There are a few counts of this clonotype. The V gene is TRBV7-9, the J gene TRBJ2-3, with a weak D call TRBD1 (6 bases). V lost 5 bases and J lost 0, with 15 bases in between. Germline-derived CDR1 and CDR2 are SEHNR and FQNEAQ (reference sequence). CDR3 size: 16 residues. The CDR3: CASSPATGKSTDTQYF. The CDR3 nucleotides read TGTGCCAGCAGCCCTGCCACAGGGAAGAGCACAGATACGCAGTATTTT.

The table lists this clonotype with a few counts. This chain links TRBV27 with TRBJ1-2, with 7 bases matching TRBD1. The CDR3 sequence is 13 residues long. Trimming cost V 2 bases and J 8 bases; bases outside gene matches: 5. From germline, CDR1 is MNHEY and CDR2 SMNVEV (reference sequence). CDR3 sequence (DNA): TGTGCCAGCAGTTTACTACAGGGGACCGGCTACACCTTC. This translates into CASSLLQGTGYTF.

The chain joins TRBV5-1 to TRBJ2-3; D gene uncertain. Trimming took 7 bases from V and 2 from J, leaving 14 bases between them. Germline assignment: CDR1 SGHRS and CDR2 YFSETQ. The CDR3 loop spans 14 amino acids. In DNA, the CDR3 is TGCGCCAGCCGCTACGCCGCGGACACAGATACGCAGTATTTT. Translation: CASRYAADTDTQYF.

This clonotype has a handful of counts. The conserved phenylalanine or tryptophan normally closing the CDR3 is absent here, so this likely arose from a read error. J is TRBJ2-3 and V is TRBV25-1; TRBD1 or TRBD2 may be the D gene (5 bases each). The length of the CDR3 is 14 residues. Trimming removed 6 bases at V and 2 bases at J, with 12 bases between. CDR1 is MGHDK and CDR2 is SYGVNS in the germline V gene. The CDR3 DNA sequence: TGTGCCAGCAGCCCCGGGACGACCACAGATACGCAGTATTTG. This gives the protein CASSPGTTTDTQYL.

This clonotype was detected a few times. The CDR3 loop reads CASTLPGQSNQPQHF. The CDR3 bases are TGTGCCAGCACTCTCCCCGGACAGAGCAATCAGCCCCAGCATTTT. The V call is TRBV28, the J call TRBJ1-5; D possibly corresponds to TRBD1 (6 bases). The CDR3 totals 15 residues. Germline assignment: CDR1 MDHEN and CDR2 SYDVKM. V lost 7 bases to trimming and J lost 1 base, with 14 bases between them.

Worth noting for this clonotype: A read error may produce the germline difference seen at one junction end. This chain uses TRBV20-1 with TRBJ2-3; 9 bases map to TRBD2. Germline values: CDR1 DFQATT, CDR2 SNEGSKA (reference sequence). This CDR3 is built from 14 residues. The CDR3 nucleotides read TGCGGTGCTAGACTAGCGGACAGCACAGATACGCAGTATTTT. The encoded protein is CGARLADSTDTQYF.

Note on this clonotype: The CDR3 ends on some other residue instead of the conserved phenylalanine or tryptophan, so this is likely a read error. The chain is built from TRBV6-1 and TRBJ2-7, with D possibly being TRBD2 (6 bases). This CDR3 spans 11 amino acids. Trimming removed 7 bases from V and 3 bases from J, with 7 bases in between. Germline V lookup: CDR1 MNHNS, CDR2 SASEGT. This CDR3 is CASTGVYEQYL. In nucleotides, the CDR3 is TGTGCCAGCACGGGAGTCTACGAGCAGTACTTA.

As for this clonotype: The junction differs from germline at one of its ends, possibly a read error. The chain employs TRBV30 and TRBJ2-4; D remains unclear. Germline CDR1 GTSNPN, CDR2 SVGIG (reference sequence). The CDR3 totals 13 residues. CDR3 in DNA: TGTGCCTGGAGTCTGGTAAAACGAAACATTCAATACTTC. Translated: CAWSLVKRNIQYF.

With respect to this clonotype: Given the absence of the conserved phenylalanine or tryptophan at the CDR3 end, a read error is likely. The gene calls are TRBV2 and TRBJ2-1; the D is unclear. V lost 6 bases, J lost 8 bases, and 5 bases lay in between. Germline V gene sequence: CDR1 SNHLY, CDR2 FYNNEI. This CDR3 comprises 10 residues. CDR3: CASRVDEQFL. The CDR3 DNA sequence: TGTGCCAGCAGGGTCGATGAGCAGTTCTTA.

The sample holds many counts of this clonotype. The chain is built from TRBV5-1 and TRBJ1-4; possible D gene TRBD1, 6 bases. The CDR3 is made up of 14 amino acids. V lost 0 bases to trimming and J lost 8 bases, with 11 bases between them. Germline V gene sequence: CDR1 SGHRS, CDR2 YFSETQ. The CDR3 protein is CASSLAGADEKLFF. Written as DNA, the CDR3 is TGCGCCAGCAGCTTGGCGGGGGCAGACGAAAAACTGTTTTTT.

The rearrangement uses TRBV28 and TRBJ2-1; TRBD1 is a possible D gene (5 bases). V lost 1 base and J 4 bases, leaving 11 bases between the germline ends. Germline CDR1 reads MDHEN; CDR2 reads SYDVKM. The CDR3 is made up of 15 amino acids. DNA for the CDR3: TGTGCCAGCAGTTTATCTGGACACGGATACAATGAGCAGTTCTTC. This sequence encodes CASSLSGHGYNEQFF.

A single count supports this clonotype. The CDR3 carries no conserved terminal phenylalanine or tryptophan, so it likely arises from a read error. The chain links TRBV6-1 to TRBJ1-6; D possibly corresponds to TRBD1 (6 bases). Germline V lookup: CDR1 MNHNS, CDR2 SASEGT. V was clipped by 6 bases and J by 8 bases, with 17 bases between them. CDR3 length equals 15 residues. CDR3: CASRARGGYDSPLHS. In DNA, the CDR3 is TGTGCCAGCAGAGCCAGGGGCGGATATGATTCACCCCTCCACTCT.

About this clonotype itself: This is likely a read error, given that the CDR3 carries no conserved phenylalanine or tryptophan at its end. The DNA is left out, because the CDR3 cannot be placed on it with certainty; the CDR3 is given as TCRdb lists it. The rearrangement joins TRBV29-1 to TRBJ1-2; the table's D call of TRBD1 was not tested on the DNA. From its first to its last residue, the CDR3 has 14 amino acids. CDR1 and CDR2 (germline): SQVTM, ANQGSEA. The CDR3 protein is CSVDSGTGYNGCII.